Described below is a single TCR beta chain sequence and its context. Its antigen is not known. Trimming took 2 bases from V and 7 from J, leaving 14 bases between them. This CDR3 is built from 14 residues. Germline lookup yields CDR1 SEHNR and CDR2 FQNEAQ (reference sequence). This sample is drawn from a study of cytomegalovirus exposure and HLA in healthy donors. The PCR made use of 60 Vbeta and 13 Jbeta primers. The protocol was immunoSEQ multiplex PCR, while the TCRdb copy is restricted to in-frame clones and leaves out a portion. The sample spans 40,000 to 55,000 clones; the ten largest clones claim 6% to 7%. Study results and caveats: Reports indicate that TCR beta sequences accurately predicted the HLA-A and HLA-B alleles of most subjects. Most observed TCR sequences were rare, whereas some public TCRs were detected in many donors. Beyond CMV serostatus, there was no information to go on about immune exposure. According to the study, 160 or so TCR beta chains were cytomegalovirus-associated.

The TCR was taken from a male donor in good health and CMV-seropositive. Sequencing was performed on PBMCs. V gene TRBV7-9 combines with J gene TRBJ2-5; tentatively, D is TRBD1 (6 bases). Written as DNA, the CDR3 is TGTGCCAGCAGCTTATCCGGGACACTCGGGACCCAGTACTTC. Translated: CASSLSGTLGTQYF.